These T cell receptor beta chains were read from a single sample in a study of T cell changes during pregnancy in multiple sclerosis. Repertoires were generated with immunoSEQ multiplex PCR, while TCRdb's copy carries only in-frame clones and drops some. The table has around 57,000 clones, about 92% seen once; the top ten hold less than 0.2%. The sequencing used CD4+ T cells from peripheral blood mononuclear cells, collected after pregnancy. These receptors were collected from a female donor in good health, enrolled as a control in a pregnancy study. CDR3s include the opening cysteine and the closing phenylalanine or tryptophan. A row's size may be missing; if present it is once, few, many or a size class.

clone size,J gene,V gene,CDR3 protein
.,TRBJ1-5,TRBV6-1,CASSEERGGYTRVNQPQHF
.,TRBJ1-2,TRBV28,CASSFRQYGGGYTF
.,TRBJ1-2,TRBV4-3,CASSQAQGSDGYTF
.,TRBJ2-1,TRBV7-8,CASSLAAGWNEQFF
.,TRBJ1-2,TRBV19,CASRDRASYGYTF
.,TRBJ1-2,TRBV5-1,CASSFQTGERYGYTF
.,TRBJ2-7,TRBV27,CASSPKRRMLDEQYF
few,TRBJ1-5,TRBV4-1,CASSQRGQFSNQPQHF
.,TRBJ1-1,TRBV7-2,CASSLATGTVNTEAFF
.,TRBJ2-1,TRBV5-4,CASSAWTGAGREQFF
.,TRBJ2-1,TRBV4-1,CASSQELAGVNEQFF
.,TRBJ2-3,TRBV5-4,CASSLALAGGQDTQYF
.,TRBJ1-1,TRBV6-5,CASSFRQDGEAFF
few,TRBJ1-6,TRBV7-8,CASSSQGAPRSPLHF
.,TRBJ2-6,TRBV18,CASSPGLANVLTF
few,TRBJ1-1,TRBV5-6,CASSYTGGNTEAFF
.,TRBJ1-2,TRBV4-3,CASSQEKGRHGYTF
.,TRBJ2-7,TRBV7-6,CASSPRQGYEQYF
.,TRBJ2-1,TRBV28,CASYGQGAYNEQFF
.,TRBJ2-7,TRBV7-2,CASSLGDRRLYEQYF
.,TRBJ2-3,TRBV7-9,CATGGETDTQYF
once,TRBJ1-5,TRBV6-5,CASSYEPGGQPQHF
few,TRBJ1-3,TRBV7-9,CASSSSTAGGNTIYF
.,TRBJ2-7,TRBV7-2,CASSQNPGGAYEQYF
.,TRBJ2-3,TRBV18,CASSRTSASSDTQYF
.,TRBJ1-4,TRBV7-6,CASSSGPLNEKLFF
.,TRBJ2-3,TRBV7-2,CASSLRFRTDTQYF
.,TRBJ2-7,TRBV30,CAWSPDRAIYEQYF
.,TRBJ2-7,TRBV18,CASSPGGYEQYF
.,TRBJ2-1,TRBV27,CASSLRGRGLGQFF
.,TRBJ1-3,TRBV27,CASKRGVDSGNTIYF
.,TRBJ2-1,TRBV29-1,CSVERVLYNEQFF
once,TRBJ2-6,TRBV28,CASSWGGRVGANVLTF
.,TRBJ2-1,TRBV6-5,CASSLGLSSYNEQFF
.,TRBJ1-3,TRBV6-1,CASSEVPRGGNTIYF
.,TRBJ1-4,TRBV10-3,CAIREGHTNEKLFF
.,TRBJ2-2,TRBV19,CASNPGTSGVRNTGELFF
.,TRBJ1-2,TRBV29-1,CSVPLGQGNTKGYTF
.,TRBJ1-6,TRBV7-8,CASSSNSPLHF
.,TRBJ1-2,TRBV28,CASSSPGQGAYGYTF
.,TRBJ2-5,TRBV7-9,CASSIEGQGSPKETQYF
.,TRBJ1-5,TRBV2,CASSVWTGLNQPQHF
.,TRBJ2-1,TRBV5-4,CASSLQGALGNEQFF
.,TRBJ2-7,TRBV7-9,CASSLGGQVVEQYF
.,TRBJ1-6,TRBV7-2,CASSPRGGQGGSPLHF
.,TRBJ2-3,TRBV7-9,CASSSLGLYTDTQYF
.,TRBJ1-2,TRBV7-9,CASSLGTGGRYGYTF
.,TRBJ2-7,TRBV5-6,CASSFGTPGGEQYF